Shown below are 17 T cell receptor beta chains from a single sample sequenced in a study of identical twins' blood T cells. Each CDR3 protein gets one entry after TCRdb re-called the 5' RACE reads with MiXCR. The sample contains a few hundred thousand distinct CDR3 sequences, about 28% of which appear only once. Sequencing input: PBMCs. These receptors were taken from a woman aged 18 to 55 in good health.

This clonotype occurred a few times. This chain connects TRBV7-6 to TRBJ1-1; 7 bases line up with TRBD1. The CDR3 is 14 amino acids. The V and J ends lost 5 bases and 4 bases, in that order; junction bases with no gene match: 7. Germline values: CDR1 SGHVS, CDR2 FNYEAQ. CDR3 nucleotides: TGTGCCAGCAGCCGAGACAGGGTGGGCACTGAAGCTTTCTTT. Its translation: CASSRDRVGTEAFF.

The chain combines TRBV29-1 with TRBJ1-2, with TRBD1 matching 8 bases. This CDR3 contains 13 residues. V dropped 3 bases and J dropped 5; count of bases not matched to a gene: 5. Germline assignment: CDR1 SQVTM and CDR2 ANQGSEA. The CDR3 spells CSVEDRTGYGYTF. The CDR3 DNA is TGCAGCGTTGAGGACAGGACAGGGTATGGCTACACCTTC.

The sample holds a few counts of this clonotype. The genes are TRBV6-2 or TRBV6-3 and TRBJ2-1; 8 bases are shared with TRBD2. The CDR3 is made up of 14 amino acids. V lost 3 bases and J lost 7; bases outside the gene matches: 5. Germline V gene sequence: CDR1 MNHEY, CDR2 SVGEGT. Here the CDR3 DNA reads TGTGCCAGCAGTTATTCTAGCGGGCTTAATGAGCAGTTCTTC. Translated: CASSYSSGLNEQFF.

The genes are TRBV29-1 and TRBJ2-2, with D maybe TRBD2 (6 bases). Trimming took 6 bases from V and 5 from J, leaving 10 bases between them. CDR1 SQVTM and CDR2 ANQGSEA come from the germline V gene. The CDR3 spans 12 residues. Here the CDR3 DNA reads TGCAGCGTCGGCGGGATGACCGGGGAGCTGTTTTTT. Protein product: CSVGGMTGELFF.

CDR3 DNA sequence: TGCGCCAGCAGGATGGCAGGGATCTACAATGAGCAGTTCTTC. This codes for CASRMAGIYNEQFF. This sequence joins TRBV5-1 and TRBJ2-1; D possibly corresponds to TRBD1 (5 bases). V lost 5 bases, J lost 3 bases, and 12 bases lay in between. This CDR3 contains 14 residues. The germline gives CDR1 SGHRS, CDR2 YFSETQ.

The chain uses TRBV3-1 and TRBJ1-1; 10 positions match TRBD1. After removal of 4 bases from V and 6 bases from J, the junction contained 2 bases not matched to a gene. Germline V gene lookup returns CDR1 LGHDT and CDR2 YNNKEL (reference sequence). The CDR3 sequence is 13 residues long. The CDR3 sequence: CASSPDRGPEAFF. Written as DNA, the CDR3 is TGTGCCAGCAGCCCCGACAGGGGGCCTGAAGCTTTCTTT.

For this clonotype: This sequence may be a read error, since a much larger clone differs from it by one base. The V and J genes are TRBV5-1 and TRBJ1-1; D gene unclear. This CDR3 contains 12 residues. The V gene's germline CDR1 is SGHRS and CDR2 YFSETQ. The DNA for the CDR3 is TGCGCCGGCAGGACCGAGAACACTGAAGCTTTCTTT. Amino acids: CAGRTENTEAFF.

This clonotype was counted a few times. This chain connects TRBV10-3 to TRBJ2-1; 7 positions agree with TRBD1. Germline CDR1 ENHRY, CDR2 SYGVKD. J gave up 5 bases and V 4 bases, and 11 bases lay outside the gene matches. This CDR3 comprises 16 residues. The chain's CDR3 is CAISVAGTASNNEQFF. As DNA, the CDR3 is TGTGCCATCAGTGTCGCTGGGACAGCTTCCAACAATGAGCAGTTCTTC.

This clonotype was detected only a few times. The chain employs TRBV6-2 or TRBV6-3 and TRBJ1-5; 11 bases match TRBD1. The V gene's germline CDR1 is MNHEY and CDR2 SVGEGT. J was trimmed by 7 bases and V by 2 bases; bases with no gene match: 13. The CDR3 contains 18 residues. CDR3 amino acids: CASSYPATSGQGGQPQHF. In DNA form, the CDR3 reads TGTGCCAGCAGTTACCCCGCAACCTCGGGACAGGGGGGACAGCCCCAGCATTTT.

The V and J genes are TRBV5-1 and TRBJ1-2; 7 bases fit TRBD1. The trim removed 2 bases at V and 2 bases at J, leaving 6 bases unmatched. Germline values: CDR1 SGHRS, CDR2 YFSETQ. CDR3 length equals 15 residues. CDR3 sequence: CASSFGTAANYGYTF. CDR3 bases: TGCGCCAGCAGCTTCGGGACAGCGGCAAACTATGGCTACACCTTC. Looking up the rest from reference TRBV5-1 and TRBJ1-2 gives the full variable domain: KAGVTQTPRYLIKTRGQQVTLSCSPISGHRSVSWYQQTPGQGLQFLFEYFSETQRNKGNFPGRFSGRQFSNSRSEMNVSTLELGDSALYLCASSFGTAANYGYTFGSGTRLTVV.

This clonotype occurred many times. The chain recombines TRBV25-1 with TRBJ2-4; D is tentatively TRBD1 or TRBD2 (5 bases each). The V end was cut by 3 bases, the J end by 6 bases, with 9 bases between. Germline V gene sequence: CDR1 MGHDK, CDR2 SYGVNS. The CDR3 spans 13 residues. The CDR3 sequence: CASSEGTLNIQYF. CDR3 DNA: TGTGCCAGCAGTGAGGGGACCTTAAACATTCAGTACTTC.

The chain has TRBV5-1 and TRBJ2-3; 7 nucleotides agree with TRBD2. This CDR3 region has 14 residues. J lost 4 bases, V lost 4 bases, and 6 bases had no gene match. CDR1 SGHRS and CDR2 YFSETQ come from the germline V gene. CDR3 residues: CASSRSGGADTQYF. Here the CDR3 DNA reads TGCGCCAGCAGCCGGTCGGGAGGCGCAGATACGCAGTATTTT.

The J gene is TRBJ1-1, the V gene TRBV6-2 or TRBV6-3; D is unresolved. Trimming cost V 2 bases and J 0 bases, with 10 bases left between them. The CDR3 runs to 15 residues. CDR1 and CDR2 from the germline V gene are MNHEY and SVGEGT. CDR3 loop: CASSYDGVLNTEAFF. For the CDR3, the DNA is TGTGCCAGCAGTTACGACGGGGTCTTGAACACTGAAGCTTTCTTT.

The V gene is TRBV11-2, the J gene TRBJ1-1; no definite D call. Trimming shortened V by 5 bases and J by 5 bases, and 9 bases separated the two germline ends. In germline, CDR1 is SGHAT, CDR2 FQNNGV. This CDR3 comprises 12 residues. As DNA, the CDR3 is TGTGCCAGCAGCCCGTGGGTGACTGAAGCTTTCTTT. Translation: CASSPWVTEAFF.

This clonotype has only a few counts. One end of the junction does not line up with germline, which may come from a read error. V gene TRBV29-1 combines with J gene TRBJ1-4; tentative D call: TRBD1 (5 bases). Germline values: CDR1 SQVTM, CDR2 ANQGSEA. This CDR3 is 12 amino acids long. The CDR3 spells CSAQGTDEKLFF. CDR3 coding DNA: TGCAGCGCCCAGGGAACTGATGAAAAACTGTTTTTT.

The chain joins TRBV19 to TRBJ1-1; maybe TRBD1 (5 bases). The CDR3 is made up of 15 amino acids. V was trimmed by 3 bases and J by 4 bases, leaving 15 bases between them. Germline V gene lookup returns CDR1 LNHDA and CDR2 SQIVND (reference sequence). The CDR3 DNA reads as TGTGCCAGTAGTATGGAGCAGGGTTTAGGCACTGAAGCTTTCTTT. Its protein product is CASSMEQGLGTEAFF.

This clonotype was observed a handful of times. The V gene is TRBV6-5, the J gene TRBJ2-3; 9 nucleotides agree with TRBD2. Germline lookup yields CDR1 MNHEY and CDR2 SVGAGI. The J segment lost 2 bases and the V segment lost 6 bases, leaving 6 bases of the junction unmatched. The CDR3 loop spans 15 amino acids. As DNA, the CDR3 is TGTGCCAGCAGCTTAAGCGGGAGGCTCACAGATACGCAGTATTTT. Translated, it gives CASSLSGRLTDTQYF.